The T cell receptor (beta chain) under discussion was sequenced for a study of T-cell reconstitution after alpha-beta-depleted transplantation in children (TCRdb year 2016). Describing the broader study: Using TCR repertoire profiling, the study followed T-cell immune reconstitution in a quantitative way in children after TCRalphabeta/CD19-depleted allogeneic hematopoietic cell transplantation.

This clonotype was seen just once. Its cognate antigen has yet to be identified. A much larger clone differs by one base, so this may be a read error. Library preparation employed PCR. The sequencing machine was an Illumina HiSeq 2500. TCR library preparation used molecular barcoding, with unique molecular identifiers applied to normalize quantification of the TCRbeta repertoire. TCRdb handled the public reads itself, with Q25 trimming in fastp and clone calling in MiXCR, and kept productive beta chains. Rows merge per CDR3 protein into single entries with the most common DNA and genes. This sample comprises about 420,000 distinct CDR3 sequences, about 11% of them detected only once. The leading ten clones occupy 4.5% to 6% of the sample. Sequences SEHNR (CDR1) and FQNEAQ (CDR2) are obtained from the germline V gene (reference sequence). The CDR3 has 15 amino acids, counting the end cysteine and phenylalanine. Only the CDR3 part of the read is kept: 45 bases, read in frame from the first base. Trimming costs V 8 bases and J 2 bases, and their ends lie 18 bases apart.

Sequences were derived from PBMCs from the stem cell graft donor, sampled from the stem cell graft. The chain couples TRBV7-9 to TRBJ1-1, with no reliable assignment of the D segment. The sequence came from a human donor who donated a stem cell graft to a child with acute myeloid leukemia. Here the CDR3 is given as CASGTSDKQNTEAFF. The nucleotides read TGTGCCAGCGGCACCTCAGACAAGCAAAACACTGAAGCTTTCTTT.